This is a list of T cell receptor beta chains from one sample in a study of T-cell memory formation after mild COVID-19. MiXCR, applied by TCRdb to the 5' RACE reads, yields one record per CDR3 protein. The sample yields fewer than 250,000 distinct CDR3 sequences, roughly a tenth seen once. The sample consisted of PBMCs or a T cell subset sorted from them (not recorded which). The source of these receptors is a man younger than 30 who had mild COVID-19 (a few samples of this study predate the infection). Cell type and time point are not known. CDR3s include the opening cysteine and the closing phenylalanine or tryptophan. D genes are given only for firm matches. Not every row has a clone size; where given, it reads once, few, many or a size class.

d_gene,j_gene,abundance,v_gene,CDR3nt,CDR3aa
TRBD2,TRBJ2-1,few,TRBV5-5,TGTGCCAGCAGCTTGGGAGCGGGGGGCTACAATGAGCAGTTCTTC,CASSLGAGGYNEQFF
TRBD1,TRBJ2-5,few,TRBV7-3,TGTGCCAGCAGCTTAATTTCAGGGGGCCGGGGAGAGACCCAGTACTTC,CASSLISGGRGETQYF
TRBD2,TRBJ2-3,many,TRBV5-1,TGCGCCAGCCGAGCGGGGGGCCTCCGAGGCACAGATACGCAGTATTTT,CASRAGGLRGTDTQYF
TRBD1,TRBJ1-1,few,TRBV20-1,TGCAGTGCCGGACAGGGGAACACTGAAGCTTTCTTT,CSAGQGNTEAFF
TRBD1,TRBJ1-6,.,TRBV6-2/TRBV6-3,TGTGCCAGCAGTTACTACGGACAGGATAATTCACCCCTCCACTTT,CASSYYGQDNSPLHF
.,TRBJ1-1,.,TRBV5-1,TGCGCCAGCAGCCCCAGGGAGGCTGGGAACACTGAAGCTTTCTTT,CASSPREAGNTEAFF
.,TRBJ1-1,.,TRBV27,TGTGCCAGCAGTTTGTACCCGAACACTGAAGCTTTCTTT,CASSLYPNTEAFF
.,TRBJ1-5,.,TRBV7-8,TGTGCCAGCACCCAGACCAATAGCAATCAGCCCCAGCATTTT,CASTQTNSNQPQHF
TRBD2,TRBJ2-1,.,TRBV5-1,TGCGCCAGCAGCCCTATTTCTAGCGGGGGTGAGTTCTTC,CASSPISSGGEFF
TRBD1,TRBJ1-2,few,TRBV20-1,TGCAGTGTTACGGACAGGGCCGGAGGTGGCTACACCTTC,CSVTDRAGGGYTF
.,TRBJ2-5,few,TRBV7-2,TGTGCCAGCAGCAGCCCCGGGATGGCCCAGTACTTC,CASSSPGMAQYF
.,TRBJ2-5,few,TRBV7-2,TGTGCCAGCAGCTCGAACAAGGGGGAGACCCAGTACTTC,CASSSNKGETQYF
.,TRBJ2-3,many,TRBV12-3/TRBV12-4,TGTGCCAGCTCGATCGGGGATACAGATACGCAGTATTTT,CASSIGDTDTQYF
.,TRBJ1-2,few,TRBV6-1,TGTGCCAGCAGGCTGACCCTTAACTATGGCTACACCTTC,CASRLTLNYGYTF
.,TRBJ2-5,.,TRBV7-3,TGTGCCAGCAGCCTCTCCGGGACCCTGGGAGAGACCCAGTACTTC,CASSLSGTLGETQYF
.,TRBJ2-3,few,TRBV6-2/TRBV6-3,TGTGCCAGCAGTTACGTACAATCCCGAAGCACAGATACGCAGTATTTT,CASSYVQSRSTDTQYF
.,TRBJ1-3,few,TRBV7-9,TGTGCCAGCAGAAAACAGGGTTACTCTGGAAACACCATATATTTT,CASRKQGYSGNTIYF
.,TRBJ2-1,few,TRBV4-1,TGCGCCAGCAGCTCCCCCCTAGGGTACAATGAGCAGTTCTTC,CASSSPLGYNEQFF
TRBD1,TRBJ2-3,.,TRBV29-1,TGCAGCGTCGCTCCCGGACAGGGAGAGTGGCATAGCACAGATACGCAGTATTTT,CSVAPGQGEWHSTDTQYF
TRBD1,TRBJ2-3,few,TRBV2,TGTGCCAGCAGCGACAGACAGGGGAGGACAGATACGCAGTATTTT,CASSDRQGRTDTQYF
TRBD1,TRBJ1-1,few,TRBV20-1,TGCAGTGCTAGACCTCAGACAGGGGGCTACACTGAAGCTTTCTTT,CSARPQTGGYTEAFF
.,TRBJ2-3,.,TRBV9,TGTGCCAGCAGCCCCAGCCATGATACGCAGTATTTT,CASSPSHDTQYF
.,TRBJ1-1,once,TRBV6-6,TGTGCCAGCAACTTCGAGGGGAACACTGAAGCTTTCTTT,CASNFEGNTEAFF
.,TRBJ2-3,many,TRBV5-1,TGCGCCAGCAGCTTGAGGGACACAGATACGCAGTATTTT,CASSLRDTDTQYF
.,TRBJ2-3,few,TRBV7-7,TGTGCCAGCAGCCGAGTGGGGAGCCCTGGCGATACGCAGTATTTT,CASSRVGSPGDTQYF
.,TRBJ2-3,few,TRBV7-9,TGTGCCAGCAGCCGGGACCGAGCATCTAGCACAGATACGCAGTATTTT,CASSRDRASSTDTQYF
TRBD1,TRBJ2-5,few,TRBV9,TGTGCCAGCAGCCAGGACAGGGGCATGGAAGAGACCCAGTACTTC,CASSQDRGMEETQYF
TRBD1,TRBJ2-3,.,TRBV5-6,TGTGCCAGCAGCTTAGTGGACAGGGGGGCAGATACGCAGTATTTT,CASSLVDRGADTQYF
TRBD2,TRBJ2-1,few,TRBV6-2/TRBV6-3,TGTGCCAGCAGTTACCGGACTAGCGGGGGAGAGCAGTTCTTC,CASSYRTSGGEQFF
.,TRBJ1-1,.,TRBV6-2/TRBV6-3,TGTGCCAGCAGTTACGGAGGGAGCGGCACTGAAGCTTTCTTT,CASSYGGSGTEAFF
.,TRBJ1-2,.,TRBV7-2,TGTGCCAGCAGCTTAAGGACAGACTATGGCTACACCTTC,CASSLRTDYGYTF
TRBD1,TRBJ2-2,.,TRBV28,TGTGCCAGCACCGTCCCGGGACAGGGACCGAACACCGGGGAGCTGTTTTTT,CASTVPGQGPNTGELFF
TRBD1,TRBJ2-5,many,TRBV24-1,TGTGCCACCAGACAGGGGAGTGTCGGGACCCAGTACTTC,CATRQGSVGTQYF
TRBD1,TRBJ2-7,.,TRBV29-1,TGCAGCGTTGGTCCTCAAAGGGGGCGTATCGACGAGCAGTACTTC,CSVGPQRGRIDEQYF
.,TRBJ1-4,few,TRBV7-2,TGTGCCAGCAGCTTCCCAGGCCCAGAAAAACTGTTTTTT,CASSFPGPEKLFF
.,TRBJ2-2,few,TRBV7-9,TGTGCCAGCGCAAACCTCGAATTGATAGGGGTTCGACACGGGGAGCTGTTTTTT,CASANLELIGVRHGELFF
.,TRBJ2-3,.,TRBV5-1,TGCGCCAGCAGCTTTAGCCCAGATACGCAGTATTTT,CASSFSPDTQYF
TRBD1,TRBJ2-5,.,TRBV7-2,TGTGCCAGCAGCTTCCAGGGGGCTGAGACCCAGTACTTC,CASSFQGAETQYF
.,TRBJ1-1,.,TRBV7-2,TGTGCCAGCAGCTTGAGAGGACAGCTTGAAGCTTTCTTT,CASSLRGQLEAFF
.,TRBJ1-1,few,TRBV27,TGTGCCAGCAGTAACCTGGGAGAAACTGGGGAGACTGAAGCTTTCTTT,CASSNLGETGETEAFF
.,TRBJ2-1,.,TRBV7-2,TGTGCCAGCAGCGAAAAATACAATGAGCAGTTCTTC,CASSEKYNEQFF
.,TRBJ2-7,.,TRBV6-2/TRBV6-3,TGTGCCAGCAGTTACAGGTGGGCCTACGAGCAGTACTTC,CASSYRWAYEQYF
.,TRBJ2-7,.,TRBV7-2,TGTGCCAGCAGCTTAGAGGGGCAACACGAGCAGTACTTC,CASSLEGQHEQYF
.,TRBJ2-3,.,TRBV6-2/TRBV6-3,TGTGCCAGCAGTTACTCTAGAGGGGTTGATCTGACAGATACGCAGTATTTT,CASSYSRGVDLTDTQYF
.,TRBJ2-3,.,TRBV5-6,TGTGCCAGCGAAGGCCGTGGGGCAGATACGCAGTATTTT,CASEGRGADTQYF
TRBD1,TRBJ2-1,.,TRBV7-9,TGTGCCAGCAGCCCCCGGACAGGGATGGCTGAGCAGTTCTTC,CASSPRTGMAEQFF
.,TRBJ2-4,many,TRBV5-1,TGCGCCAGCAGCCGGGGACCCATGGAGCACATTCAGTACTTC,CASSRGPMEHIQYF
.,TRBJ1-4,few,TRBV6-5,TGTGCCAGCAACCCCGGGGGCCGGTGGGATGAAAAACTGTTTTTT,CASNPGGRWDEKLFF
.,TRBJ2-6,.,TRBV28,TGTGCCAGCAGTTTATCCCCCGTAGGGTCTGGGGCCAACGTCCTGACTTTC,CASSLSPVGSGANVLTF
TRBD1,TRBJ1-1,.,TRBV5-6,TGTGCCAGCAGCGACAACAGACAGGGGAACACTGAAGCTTTCTTT,CASSDNRQGNTEAFF
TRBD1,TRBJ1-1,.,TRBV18,TGTGCCAGCTCAGGACAGGGTGGCGCTGAAGCTTTCTTT,CASSGQGGAEAFF
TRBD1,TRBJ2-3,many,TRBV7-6,TGTGCCAGCAGCTACCGACAGGGTTTCACAGATACGCAGTATTTT,CASSYRQGFTDTQYF
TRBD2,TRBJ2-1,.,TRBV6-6,TGTGCCAGCACCCCGGGGGGAAATTCCCTCGGGGAGCAGTTCTTC,CASTPGGNSLGEQFF
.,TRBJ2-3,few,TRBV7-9,TGTGCCAGCAGCTTAGTACAGGTGTCAGATACGCAGTATTTT,CASSLVQVSDTQYF
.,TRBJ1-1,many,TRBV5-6,TGTGCCAGCAGCCCCCGGGGAGGAGAAGCTTTCTTT,CASSPRGGEAFF
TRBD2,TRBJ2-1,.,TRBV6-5,TGTGCCAGCCTAAGGCTAGCGGGGGGGAACAATGAGCAGTTCTTC,CASLRLAGGNNEQFF
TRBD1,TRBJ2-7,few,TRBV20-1,TGCAGTGCTAGCCCTCCACAGGGGAGTTACGAGCAGTACTTC,CSASPPQGSYEQYF